This T cell receptor (beta chain) was captured in a study of cytomegalovirus exposure and HLA in healthy donors (dated by TCRdb to between 2016 and 2019). For context, the study as a whole: An earlier analysis of 587 of the donors reported approximately 270 Gb of sequence data and about 100 million unique TCR beta sequences from 150 million to 200 million T cells. The study used immunosequencing to profile the T cell repertoires of approximately 690 subjects and linked those repertoires to cytomegalovirus serostatus. To study patterns of TCR occurrence, a later analysis re-analyzed previously published TCR beta repertoires from around 660 donors and added high-resolution HLA genotyping. Several DR-DQ haplotypes were treated as single units for association and clustering because of strong linkage in the cohort. An early release covering some 640 HLA-typed donors comprised approximately 290 gigabases of sequencing data and around 85 million unique TCR sequences. The study was designed to test whether signatures of past pathogen exposure could be identified by cataloging public T cell receptors. Rather than using new phenotypic data, the later analysis identified candidate immune exposures from TCR beta sequences and from how often those sequences occurred across donors. To decide whether each TCR beta V gene segment behaved as functional or pseudogenic, an earlier analysis of some 580 of the donors relied on high-throughput TCR beta sequencing. Typing coverage varied by locus: roughly 620-640 donors for A, B, C, DRB1 and DQB1; under 550 for DQA1; 606 for DPA1; around 490 for DPB1. The study combined high-throughput TCR immunosequencing, statistical association of individual TCRs with disease status, and machine learning to predict cytomegalovirus infection status. All discovery cohort repertoires had been generated on a single sequencing platform. A later genetic analysis took genome-wide SNP genotypes for about three fifths of the roughly 700 donors and used that subset as a discovery cohort. Class I and class II HLA loci were covered by the typing at four-digit resolution. Among the roughly 390 genotyped donors, around 81% belonged to the genetic ancestry cluster associated with self-reported Caucasian donors. In addition to the first cohort of 650 to 800 subjects, a separate validation cohort of about 120 different subjects was used. On average, roughly 250,000 unique TCR beta nucleotide sequences were sequenced per donor among several hundred genotyped donors of the cohort, with 15% to 20% of those sequences being non-productive. Donor age, sex, ethnicity and CMV serostatus were compiled alongside the repertoire data. Summary of the overall study and its limitations: The earlier analysis of some 560 of the donors excluded roughly 16 rarely observed V segments, including chromosome 9 orphons, because counts were too low. Some IMGT-functional V segments, including TRBV6-2 and TRBV6-3, could not be distinguished by the 87-base-pair reads and were therefore excluded. A later analysis found that most CMV-associated TCR beta chains appeared HLA-restricted, with HLA associations seemingly driven largely by CMV exposure. For the cohort, immune exposure information was limited to CMV serostatus. Assigning TCR associations to individual alleles was difficult when HLA alleles, especially DR and DQ, strongly co-occurred. The authors suggested that the approach could potentially be generalized to other disease states and immunological phenotypes. In a later analysis, TCR association rates were found to vary across HLA loci, with the most associated TCRs seen for DRB1 alleles and the fewest for HLA-C alleles. Several of the top co-occurrence clusters appeared to be linked to parvovirus B19, influenza, CMV and Epstein-Barr virus, according to a later analysis. A later analysis found that HLA-associated TCR beta chains were more clonally expanded and had lower generation probabilities than equally common non-associated chains. The classifier was reported to diagnose cytomegalovirus status with high specificity and sensitivity in both the original cohort and the validation cohort. A further reported finding was that TCR beta sequences accurately predicted the HLA-A and HLA-B alleles for most subjects in the first cohort. In an earlier analysis of more than 500 of the donors, most TCR beta V segments appeared in productive rearrangements about 87% or about 30% of the time, broadly matching IMGT annotations. While some public TCRs were present in many individuals, most TCR sequences turned up only very rarely across donors. In a later genetic analysis, fewer N-insertions in productive TCRs were reported among donors in an Asian-associated ancestry cluster than the 666-donor mean. An association between a missense DCLRE1C variant and V-gene and J-gene trimming of TCR beta chains was found in a later genetic analysis and replicated in an independent cohort. Sequencing depth was assumed to be roughly uniform across donors in the presence/absence analyses, though that assumption may not hold. Linkage disequilibrium might explain the correlated functional status among segregating V segments, but an unknown experimental factor could not be ruled out. Because some donors lacked HLA typing at each locus, the association tests relied only on the typed subset. In a later analysis, 15,000 to 20,000 TCR beta sequences were associated with specific HLA alleles at a false discovery rate of 0.05. Only TCR beta chains were sequenced in this cohort, and the absence of alpha or paired-chain data limited detectable features. In the study, about 150 TCR beta chains were listed as associated with cytomegalovirus. In vitro tests confirmed that a few of the cytomegalovirus-associated TCR beta chains recognize cytomegalovirus antigens. A cluster of highly shared sequence variants was judged likely to represent a technical artifact of the sequencing pipeline.

Worth noting for this clone: Its antigen specificity is not known. No base quality information exists; no much larger clone differs at one position.

The cohort was made up of around 720 healthy bone marrow donors. Cohort members were all nominally healthy when sampled, although unrecorded immune exposures were likely present. The donor tested CMV seropositive, placing the donor among the 289 seropositive members of the cohort. Each donor provided a peripheral blood sample, and peripheral blood mononuclear cells were used for TCR beta sequencing. Genomic DNA was extracted from the blood cell samples with the Qiagen DNeasy Blood Extraction Kit. Libraries were built with the immunoSEQ multiplex PCR assay. For the multiplex PCR, a mixture combining 60 forward primers for TCR Vbeta segments and 13 reverse primers for TCR Jbeta segments was used. The CDR3 region of rearranged TCR beta genes was amplified from genomic DNA with a multiplex PCR assay. The amplified TCR beta libraries were sequenced on the Illumina HiSeq System as 87-base-pair reads. In the paper's pipeline: A later analysis tallied 75 million to 95 million unique TCR beta chains across the 666 repertoires, and some 10 million of those chains were shared by two or more donors. To remove PCR and sequencing errors, raw reads were error-corrected and collapsed into unique sequences using a nearest-neighbor algorithm that merged closely related sequences. Alignment of CDR3 sequences to IMGT reference sequences was used to assign V, D and J gene segments. For a sequence to be retained, at least a six-nucleotide match to both a V gene segment and a J gene segment was required. Rearrangements were called productive when the CDR3 lacked stop codons and stayed in frame with V and J; all others were non-productive. CDR3 was defined by IMGT convention, running from the second conserved V-encoded cysteine to the conserved J-encoded phenylalanine. In an earlier analysis of some 550 of the donors, sequences lacking an unambiguous match to a single V gene segment were excluded. An earlier analysis of roughly 590 of the donors called V segments functional above 56.7% productive rearrangements and segregating when the between-donor standard deviation exceeded 5%. To diagnose cytomegalovirus status from the catalog of TCR beta chain sequences, a statistical classification framework was built. In a later analysis, V and J genes were assigned by comparing TCR nucleotide sequences against IMGT/GENE-DB human TR gene sequences. A later analysis assigned CDR3 sequences and most-parsimonious VDJ recombination scenarios with the TCRdist pipeline. In a later analysis, each TCR beta chain was defined by its CDR3 amino acid sequence together with its V-gene family, and reads without a unique V-gene family were excluded. A later analysis removed 500 to 600 highly shared, low-generation-probability nucleotide sequences to deal with suspected cross-contamination and a sequencing artifact. In a later analysis, a clonal expansion index was calculated for each public chain from normalized within-repertoire ranks of inferred template counts. In a later analysis, generation probabilities were computed with a VDJ recombination model fitted to out-of-frame rearrangements, and the resulting probabilities were checked against IGoR. A later analysis scored TCR-TCR, TCR-HLA and TCR-CMV co-occurrence with hypergeometric tests, applying a repertoire-size bias correction to TCR pairs. To estimate false discovery rates, a later analysis permuted the HLA or CMV assignments 20 times. In a later analysis, co-occurring TCRs were grouped with DBSCAN, and TCRdist sequence similarity was added when clustering was performed within HLA-allele-positive subsets. Repertoires with fewer than 30,000 or more than 120,000 public chains were left out of co-occurrence clustering, as were four to six repertoires with anomalous nucleotide sharing. Sourced from immuneACCESS, this table was stored by TCRdb with only in-frame sequences that have V and J called. A share of the clones is absent; for the studies checked, an unresolved V gene accounts for under half, and the remainder has no known explanation. From that table come the V and J calls and clone size; the DNA was used to work out D and trimming. Here the sample has some 130,000 clones; approximately 68% occur a single time. Jointly, the top ten make up roughly 1.6% of the sample.

V is shortened by 8 bases, J by 12 bases, and the region joining them spans 10 bases. Counted from cysteine to phenylalanine, this CDR3 has 10 amino acids. The only DNA kept is the CDR3, 30 bases in frame from the first base. CDR1 and CDR2 are drawn from the germline V gene: SNHLY, FYNNEI. Sample: PBMCs. The chain joins TRBV2 to TRBJ2-2, with the D gene call left open. The TCR was taken from a man aged 25-45 years in good health and CMV-seropositive. The DNA is as follows: TGTGCCAGCGCGCGTGTGCAGCTGTTTTTT. Its product reads: CASARVQLFF.